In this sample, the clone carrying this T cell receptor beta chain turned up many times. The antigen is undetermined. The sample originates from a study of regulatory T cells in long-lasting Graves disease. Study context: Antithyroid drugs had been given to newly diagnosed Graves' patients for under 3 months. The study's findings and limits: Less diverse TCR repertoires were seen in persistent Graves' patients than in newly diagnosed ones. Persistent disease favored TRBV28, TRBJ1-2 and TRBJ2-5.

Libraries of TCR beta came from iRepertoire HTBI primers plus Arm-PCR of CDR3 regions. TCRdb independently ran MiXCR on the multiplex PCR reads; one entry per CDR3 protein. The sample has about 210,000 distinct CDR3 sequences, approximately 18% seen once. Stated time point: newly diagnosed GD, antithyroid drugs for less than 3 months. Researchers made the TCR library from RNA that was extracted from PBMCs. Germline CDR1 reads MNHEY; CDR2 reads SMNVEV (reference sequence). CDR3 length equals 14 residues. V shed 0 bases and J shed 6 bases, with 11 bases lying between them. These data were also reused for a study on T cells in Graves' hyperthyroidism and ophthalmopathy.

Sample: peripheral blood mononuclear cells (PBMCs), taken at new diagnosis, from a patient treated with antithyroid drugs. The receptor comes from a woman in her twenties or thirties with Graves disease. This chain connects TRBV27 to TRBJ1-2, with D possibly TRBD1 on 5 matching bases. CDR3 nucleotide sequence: TGTGCCAGCAGTTTATCAACGGGGCGGGATGGCTACACCTTC. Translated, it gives CASSLSTGRDGYTF.